One and the same sample provided the 20 T cell receptor beta chains below, sequenced in a study of radiation and T cells in renal cell carcinoma (dated by TCRdb to about 2020). This specimen's time point label, per the study, means: blood 4 weeks post-SBRT, at nephrectomy. The treatment or condition label on this specimen signifies: 15 Gy SBRT to primary tumor, nephrectomy 4 weeks later. Library preparation was by the immunoSEQ multiplex PCR assay. This immuneACCESS table, as held by TCRdb, lists in-frame sequences with V and J called but not all clones. Of the missing ones, under half trace to an unresolved V gene in checked studies; the others have no known cause. A total of roughly 160,000 clones appear in this sample, about 87% of them only once. 10% to 12% of the sample rests with the top ten. Material: blood, obtained from a patient whose treatment included radiotherapy and nephrectomy. The receptors shown here come from a woman aged 45-59 years with renal cell carcinoma.

J is TRBJ2-2 and V is TRBV7-9, with D tentatively TRBD1 (5 bases). With 1 base removed from V and 0 bases from J, the gap between germline ends came to 6 bases. This CDR3 contains 15 residues. From germline, CDR1 is SEHNR and CDR2 FQNEAQ (reference sequence). The CDR3 coding sequence is TGTGCCAGCAGCTTAGGGACATCGAACACCGGGGAGCTGTTTTTT. This translates into CASSLGTSNTGELFF.

V and J are TRBV7-2 and TRBJ1-2; possibly TRBD1 for D (6 bases). Trimming pared 0 bases from V and 4 bases from J, leaving 12 bases between. The CDR3 contains 15 residues. Germline lookup yields CDR1 SGHTA and CDR2 FQGNSA. CDR3 nucleotides: TGTGCCAGCAGCTTAGCAGCAGGGGCCCTCTATGGCTACACCTTC. Amino acid sequence: CASSLAAGALYGYTF.

The V gene is TRBV29-1, the J gene TRBJ1-1, with TRBD1 matching over 7 bases. The J segment lost 0 bases and the V segment lost 4 bases, leaving 2 bases of the junction unmatched. Germline lookup yields CDR1 SQVTM and CDR2 ANQGSEA. The CDR3 extends over 13 amino acids. CDR3 nucleotides: TGCAGCGTTGTAGGGACAGTGAACACTGAAGCTTTCTTT. This encodes CSVVGTVNTEAFF.

The V call is TRBV20-1, the J call TRBJ2-2, with D unclear. Between the trimmed V and J ends, which lost 3 bases and 5 bases, there was a span of 4 bases. This CDR3 has 11 amino acids. CDR1 and CDR2 (germline): DFQATT, SNEGSKA (reference sequence). The CDR3 loop is CSARLTGELFF. CDR3 nucleotide sequence: TGCAGTGCTAGGTTAACCGGGGAGCTGTTTTTT.

The rearrangement links TRBV5-4 to TRBJ1-1; D is undetermined. With 0 bases removed from V and 1 base from J, the gap between germline ends came to 7 bases. The CDR3 runs to 14 residues. Germline V gene lookup returns CDR1 SGHNT and CDR2 YYREEE (reference sequence). In DNA form, the CDR3 reads TGTGCCAGCAGCTTGGCCGGCAGGAACACTGAAGCTTTCTTT. Its translation is CASSLAGRNTEAFF.

In DNA, the CDR3 is TGCAGCGTGGATACTGTTACAGGGAACACTGAAGCTTTCTTT. It codes for CSVDTVTGNTEAFF. V gene TRBV29-1 combines with J gene TRBJ1-1, with D possibly matching TRBD1 (5 bases). Germline CDR1 is SQVTM and CDR2 is ANQGSEA. The CDR3 is made up of 14 amino acids. Trimming cost V 6 bases and J 1 base, with 15 bases left between them.

J is TRBJ1-2 and V is TRBV6-5, with 7 bases matching TRBD1. Germline CDR1 and CDR2: MNHEY and SVGAGI. This CDR3 is built from 14 residues. Trimming took 6 bases from V and 8 from J; bases not matched to a gene: 12. In DNA, the CDR3 is TGTGCCAGCAGACAAACAGGGGCCACGGGGGGCTACACCTTC. It is translated as CASRQTGATGGYTF.

The sample holds a few counts of this clone. The chain employs TRBV7-9 and TRBJ2-7, with 11 bases identical to TRBD2. Losses at the gene ends were 3 bases for V and 4 bases for J; bases not matched to a gene: 5. The CDR3 is made up of 15 amino acids. Germline loops: CDR1 SEHNR, CDR2 FQNEAQ (reference sequence). CDR3 bases: TGTGCCAGCAGCTTTAGCGGGGGGGCCAGGTACGAGCAGTACTTC. It translates to CASSFSGGARYEQYF.

This chain joins TRBV7-9 and TRBJ1-1; possibly TRBD1 for D (5 bases). Trimming took 0 bases from V and 4 from J, leaving 6 bases between them. This CDR3 spans 13 amino acids. Germline V gene lookup returns CDR1 SEHNR and CDR2 FQNEAQ (reference sequence). CDR3 in amino acids: CASSLAGVTEAFF. CDR3 bases: TGTGCCAGCAGCTTAGCGGGGGTCACTGAAGCTTTCTTT. Full variable domain (remainder filled in from reference TRBV7-9 and TRBJ1-1): DTGVSQNPRHKITKRGQNVTFRCDPISEHNRLYWYRQTLGQGPEFLTYFQNEAQLEKSRLLSDRFSAERPKGSFSTLEIQRTEQGDSAMYLCASSLAGVTEAFFGQGTRLTVV.

This clone was observed a handful of times. The CDR3 nucleotides are TGCGCCAGCAGCCGGGGGAAGTTTAATTCACCCCTCCACTTT. This sequence encodes CASSRGKFNSPLHF. V gene TRBV5-1 combines with J gene TRBJ1-6; possible D gene TRBD1, 5 bases. CDR1 and CDR2 from the germline V gene are SGHRS and YFSETQ. The V end lost 4 bases, the J end lost 6 bases, and 11 bases lay between the germline ends. CDR3 size: 14 residues.

The chain combines TRBV7-9 with TRBJ1-1, with TRBD1 identical over 7 bases. V was clipped by 5 bases and J by 3 bases; unmatched bases: 6. The CDR3 extends over 14 amino acids. Germline V lookup: CDR1 SEHNR, CDR2 FQNEAQ (reference sequence). As DNA, the CDR3 is TGTGCCAGCAGCCCACCGACAGGGTACACTGAAGCTTTCTTT. It translates to CASSPPTGYTEAFF. Full variable domain (outside the CDR3, taken from reference TRBV7-9 and TRBJ1-1): DTGVSQNPRHKITKRGQNVTFRCDPISEHNRLYWYRQTLGQGPEFLTYFQNEAQLEKSRLLSDRFSAERPKGSFSTLEIQRTEQGDSAMYLCASSPPTGYTEAFFGQGTRLTVV.

V is TRBV29-1 and J is TRBJ2-7, with 9 bases lining up with TRBD1. Germline V gives CDR1 SQVTM, CDR2 ANQGSEA. The CDR3 has 14 amino acids. With 7 bases clipped from V and 0 bases from J, the junction kept 7 bases outside the gene matches. The DNA for the CDR3 is TGCAGCGGGAGACAGGGGGGAGGCTCCTACGAGCAGTACTTC. Residues: CSGRQGGGSYEQYF.

The V call is TRBV5-1, the J call TRBJ2-3, with D tentatively TRBD2 (5 bases). Germline V gene data show CDR1 as SGHRS and CDR2 as YFSETQ. The CDR3 consists of 17 residues. V was cut by 0 bases and J by 2 bases, with 16 bases left in between. The CDR3 reads CASSLGVATNPTDTQYF. The CDR3 DNA follows: TGCGCCAGCAGCTTGGGGGTAGCGACGAACCCCACAGATACGCAGTATTTT.

This clone appeared once. The rearrangement links TRBV7-3 to TRBJ2-3, with 8 bases that match TRBD2. The V gene's germline CDR1 is SGHTA and CDR2 FQGTGA. The V and J ends lost 3 bases and 6 bases, in that order; junction bases with no gene match: 5. There are 14 residues in the CDR3. The CDR3 nucleotides are TGTGCCAGCAGCTTTTTCGGGGGGGAGGATACGCAGTATTTT. Translation gives CASSFFGGEDTQYF.

For the CDR3, the DNA is TGCGCCAGCAGCTTGGTTTCCTCGACTGGAGAGACCCAGTACTTC. Amino acid sequence: CASSLVSSTGETQYF. V usage is TRBV5-1 and J usage is TRBJ2-5; D uncertain. V was shortened by 0 bases and J by 4 bases, with 13 bases between the two germline ends. Germline V CDR1 and CDR2: SGHRS, YFSETQ. This CDR3 has 15 amino acids.

The chain carries TRBV19 and TRBJ1-2; TRBD1 agrees at 10 bases. This CDR3 is built from 16 residues. After removal of 7 bases from V and 2 bases from J, the junction contained 10 bases not matched to a gene. The germline V gene has CDR1 LNHDA and CDR2 SQIVND (reference sequence). The CDR3 DNA follows: TGTGCCAGTACCGCGGACAGGGGGGCCTTCAACTATGGCTACACCTTC. It encodes CASTADRGAFNYGYTF.

The chain combines TRBV4-2 with TRBJ2-3, with TRBD2 matching 10 bases. The CDR3 has 16 amino acids. The germline CDR1 and CDR2 sequences are LGHNA and YNFKEQ. Trimming cost V 0 bases and J 3 bases; bases outside gene matches: 3. The CDR3 bases are TGTGCCAGCAGCCAAGATCCAGCGGGGGGGACAGATACGCAGTATTTT. Translating gives CASSQDPAGGTDTQYF.

The chain joins TRBV7-2 to TRBJ1-6, with D uncertain. Germline V gives CDR1 SGHTA, CDR2 FQGNSA. Trimming took 1 base from V and 6 from J, leaving 10 bases between them. The CDR3 loop spans 15 amino acids. CDR3: CASSLDWAVNSPLHF. CDR3 bases: TGTGCCAGCAGCTTAGATTGGGCAGTTAATTCACCCCTCCACTTT.

The chain is built from TRBV9 and TRBJ1-1; D not certain. Germline lookup yields CDR1 SGDLS and CDR2 YYNGEE. The CDR3 loop spans 13 amino acids. V shed 2 bases and J shed 5 bases, with 10 bases lying between them. CDR3 residues: CASSVPGGTEAFF. The CDR3 DNA reads as TGTGCCAGCAGCGTTCCGGGCGGAACTGAAGCTTTCTTT.

The gene calls are TRBV9 and TRBJ2-7, with 10 bases matching TRBD1. The germline V gene has CDR1 SGDLS and CDR2 YYNGEE. The CDR3 is 17 residues long. Unmatched junction bases numbered 8, after V lost 0 bases and J lost 2 bases. In DNA, the CDR3 is TGTGCCAGCAGCGTAGAGCCCCAGGGACAGGGGACCTACGAGCAGTACTTC. Translating it yields CASSVEPQGQGTYEQYF.